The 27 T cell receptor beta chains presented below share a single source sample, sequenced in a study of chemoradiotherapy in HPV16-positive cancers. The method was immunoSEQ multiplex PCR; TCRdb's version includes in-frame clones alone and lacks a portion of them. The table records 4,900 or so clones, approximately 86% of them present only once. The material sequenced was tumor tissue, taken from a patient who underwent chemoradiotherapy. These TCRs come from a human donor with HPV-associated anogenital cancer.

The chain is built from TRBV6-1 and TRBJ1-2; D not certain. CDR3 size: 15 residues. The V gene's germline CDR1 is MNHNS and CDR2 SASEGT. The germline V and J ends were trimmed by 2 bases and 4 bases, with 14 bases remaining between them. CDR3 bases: TGTGCCAGCAGTGAATCCTGGGCCGGGGTCTATGGCTACACCTTC. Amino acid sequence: CASSESWAGVYGYTF.

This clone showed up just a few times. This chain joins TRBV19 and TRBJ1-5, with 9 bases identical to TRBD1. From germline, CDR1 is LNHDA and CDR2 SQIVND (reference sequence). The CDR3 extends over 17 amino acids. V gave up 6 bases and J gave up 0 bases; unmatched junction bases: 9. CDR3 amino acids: CASRPGTGMDSNQPQHF. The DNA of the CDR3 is TGTGCCAGTAGGCCCGGGACAGGGATGGATAGCAATCAGCCCCAGCATTTT.

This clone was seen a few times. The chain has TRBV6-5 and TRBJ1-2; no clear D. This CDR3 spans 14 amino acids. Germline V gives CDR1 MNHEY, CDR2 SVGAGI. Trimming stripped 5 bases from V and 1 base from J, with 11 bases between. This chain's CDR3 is CASSARPSNYGYTF. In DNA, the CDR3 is TGTGCCAGCAGTGCAAGACCTAGTAACTATGGCTACACCTTC.

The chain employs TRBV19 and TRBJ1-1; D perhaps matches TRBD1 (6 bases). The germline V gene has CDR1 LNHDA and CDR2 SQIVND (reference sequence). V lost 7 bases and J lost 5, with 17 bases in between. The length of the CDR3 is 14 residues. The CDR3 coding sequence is TGTGCCAGTATTCTGACGGGGGGGGCAACTGAAGCTTTCTTT. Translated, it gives CASILTGGATEAFF.

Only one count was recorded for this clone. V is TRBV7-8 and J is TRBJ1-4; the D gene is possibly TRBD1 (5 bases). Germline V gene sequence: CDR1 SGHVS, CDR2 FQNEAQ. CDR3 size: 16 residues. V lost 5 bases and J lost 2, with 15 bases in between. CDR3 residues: CASSPTPGRTNEKLFF. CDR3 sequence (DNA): TGTGCCAGCAGCCCAACACCGGGGCGGACTAATGAAAAACTGTTTTTT.

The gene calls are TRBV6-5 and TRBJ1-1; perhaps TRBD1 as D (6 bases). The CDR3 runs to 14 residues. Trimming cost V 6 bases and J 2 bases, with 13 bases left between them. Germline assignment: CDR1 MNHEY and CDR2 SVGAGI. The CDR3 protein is CASRRRTANTEAFF. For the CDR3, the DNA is TGTGCCAGCAGACGACGGACAGCCAACACTGAAGCTTTCTTT.

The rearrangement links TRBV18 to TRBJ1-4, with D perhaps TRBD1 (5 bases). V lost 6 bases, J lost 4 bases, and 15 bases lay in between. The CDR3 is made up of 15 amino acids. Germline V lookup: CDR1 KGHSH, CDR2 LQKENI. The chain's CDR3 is CASSQQPGGNEKLFF. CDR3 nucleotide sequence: TGTGCCAGCTCCCAGCAACCCGGGGGTAATGAAAAACTGTTTTTT.

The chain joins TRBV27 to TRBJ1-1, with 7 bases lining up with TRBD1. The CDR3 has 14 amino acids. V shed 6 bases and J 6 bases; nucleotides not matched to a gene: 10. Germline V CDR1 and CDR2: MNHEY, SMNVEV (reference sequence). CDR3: CASRDTGVAAEAFF. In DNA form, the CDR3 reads TGTGCCAGCAGGGATACAGGGGTTGCCGCTGAAGCTTTCTTT.

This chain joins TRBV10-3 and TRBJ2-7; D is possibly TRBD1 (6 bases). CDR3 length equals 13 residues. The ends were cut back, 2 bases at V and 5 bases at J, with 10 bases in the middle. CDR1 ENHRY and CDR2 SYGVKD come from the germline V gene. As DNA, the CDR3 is TGTGCCATCAGTGAGGTACAGGGTCACGAGCAGTACTTC. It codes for CAISEVQGHEQYF.

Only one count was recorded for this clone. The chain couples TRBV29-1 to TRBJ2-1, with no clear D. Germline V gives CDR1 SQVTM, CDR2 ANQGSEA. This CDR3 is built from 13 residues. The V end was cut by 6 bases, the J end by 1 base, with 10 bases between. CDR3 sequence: CSVGLGSYNEQFF. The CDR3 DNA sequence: TGCAGCGTGGGGTTGGGTTCCTACAATGAGCAGTTCTTC.

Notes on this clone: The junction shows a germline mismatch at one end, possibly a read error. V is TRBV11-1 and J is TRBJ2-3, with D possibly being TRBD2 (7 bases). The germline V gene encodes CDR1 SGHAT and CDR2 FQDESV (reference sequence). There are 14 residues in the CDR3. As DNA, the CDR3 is TGTGCCAGCACCTTATGGGAGGGGGCAGATACGCAGTATTTT. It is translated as CASTLWEGADTQYF.

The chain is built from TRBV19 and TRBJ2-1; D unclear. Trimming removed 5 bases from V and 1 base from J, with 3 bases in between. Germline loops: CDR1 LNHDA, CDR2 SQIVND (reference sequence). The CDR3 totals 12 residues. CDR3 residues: CASSLSYNEQFF. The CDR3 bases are TGTGCCAGTAGTTTATCCTACAATGAGCAGTTCTTC.

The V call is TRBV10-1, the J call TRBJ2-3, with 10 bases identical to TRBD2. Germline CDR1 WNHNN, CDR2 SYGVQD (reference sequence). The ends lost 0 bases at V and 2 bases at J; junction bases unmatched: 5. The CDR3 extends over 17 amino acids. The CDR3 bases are TGCGCCAGCAGTGAGTCGTCTAGCGGGGGTTCCACAGATACGCAGTATTTT. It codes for CASSESSSGGSTDTQYF.

The CDR3 DNA sequence: TGTGCCAGCAGCTCCCCCCTCGAGCAGTACTTC. Its translation: CASSSPLEQYF. This chain uses TRBV5-6 with TRBJ2-7; D uncertain. V lost 3 bases and J lost 6, with 7 bases in between. The germline V gene encodes CDR1 SGHDT and CDR2 YYEEEE. CDR3 length: 11 residues.

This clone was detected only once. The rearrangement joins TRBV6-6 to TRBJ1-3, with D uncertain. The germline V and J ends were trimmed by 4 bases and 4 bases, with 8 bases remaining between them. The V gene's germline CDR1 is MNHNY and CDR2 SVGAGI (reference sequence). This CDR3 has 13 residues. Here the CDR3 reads CASSFPGGNTIYF. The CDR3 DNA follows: TGTGCCAGCAGTTTTCCCGGGGGAAACACCATATATTTT.

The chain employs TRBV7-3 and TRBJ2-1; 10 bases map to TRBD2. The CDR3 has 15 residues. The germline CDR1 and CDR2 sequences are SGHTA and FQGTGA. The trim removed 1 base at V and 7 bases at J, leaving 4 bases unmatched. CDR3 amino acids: CASSLMSGRGNEQFF. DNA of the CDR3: TGTGCCAGCAGCTTAATGAGCGGGAGGGGGAATGAGCAGTTCTTC. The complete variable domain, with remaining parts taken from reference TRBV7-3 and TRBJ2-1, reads GAGVSQTPSNKVTEKGKYVELRCDPISGHTALYWYRQSLGQGPEFLIYFQGTGAADDSGLPNDRFFAVRPEGSVSTLKIQRTERGDSAVYLCASSLMSGRGNEQFFGPGTRLTVL.

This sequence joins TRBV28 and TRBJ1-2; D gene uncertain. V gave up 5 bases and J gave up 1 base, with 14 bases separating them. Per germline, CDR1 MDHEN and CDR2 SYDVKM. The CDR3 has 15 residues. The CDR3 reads CASSGEGPLNYGYTF. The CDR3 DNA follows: TGTGCCAGCAGTGGGGAGGGCCCCCTTAACTATGGCTACACCTTC.

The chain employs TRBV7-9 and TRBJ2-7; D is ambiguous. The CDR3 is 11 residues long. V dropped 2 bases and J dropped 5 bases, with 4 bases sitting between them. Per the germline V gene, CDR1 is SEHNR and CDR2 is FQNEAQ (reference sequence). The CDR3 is CASSLYDEQYF. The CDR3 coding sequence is TGTGCCAGCAGCTTATATGACGAGCAGTACTTC.

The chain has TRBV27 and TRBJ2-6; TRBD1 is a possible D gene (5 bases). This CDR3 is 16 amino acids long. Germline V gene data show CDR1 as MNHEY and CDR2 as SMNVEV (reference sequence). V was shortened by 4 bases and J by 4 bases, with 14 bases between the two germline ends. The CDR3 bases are TGTGCCAGCAGTTGGGCAGGGTCAGGGGGGGCCAACGTCCTGACTTTC. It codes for CASSWAGSGGANVLTF.

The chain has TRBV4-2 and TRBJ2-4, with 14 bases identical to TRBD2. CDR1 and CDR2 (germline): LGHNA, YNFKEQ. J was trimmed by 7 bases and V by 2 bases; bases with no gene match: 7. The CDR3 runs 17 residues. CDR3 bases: TGTGCCAGCAGCCAACCCGCCGGGACTAGCGGGAGTAACATTCAGTACTTC. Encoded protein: CASSQPAGTSGSNIQYF.

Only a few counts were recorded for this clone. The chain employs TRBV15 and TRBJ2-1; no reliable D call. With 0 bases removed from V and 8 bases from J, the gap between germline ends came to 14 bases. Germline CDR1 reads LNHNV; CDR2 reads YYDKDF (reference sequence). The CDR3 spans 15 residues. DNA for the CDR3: TGTGCCACCAGCAGAGATCGGGTTAGGGCCCATGAGCAGTTCTTC. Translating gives CATSRDRVRAHEQFF.

The CDR3 here is CAWAKGATYNSPLHF. The CDR3, as DNA: TGTGCCTGGGCCAAGGGGGCAACTTATAATTCACCCCTCCACTTT. This chain links TRBV30 with TRBJ1-6; 7 nucleotides match TRBD1. The CDR3 spans 15 residues. The V gene end was trimmed by 5 bases and the J gene end by 4 bases; junction bases not matched to a gene: 8. From germline, CDR1 is GTSNPN and CDR2 SVGIG (reference sequence).

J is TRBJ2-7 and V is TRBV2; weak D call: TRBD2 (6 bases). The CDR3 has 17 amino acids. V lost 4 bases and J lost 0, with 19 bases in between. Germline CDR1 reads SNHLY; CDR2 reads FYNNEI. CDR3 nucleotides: TGTGCCAGCAGTGGGCGGGCAGAGGGACTTGCCTCCTACGAGCAGTACTTC. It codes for CASSGRAEGLASYEQYF. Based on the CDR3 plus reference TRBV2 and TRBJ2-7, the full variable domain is EPEVTQTPSHQVTQMGQEVILRCVPISNHLYFYWYRQILGQKVEFLVSFYNNEISEKSEIFDDQFSVERPDGSNFTLKIRSTKLEDSAMYFCASSGRAEGLASYEQYFGPGTRLTVT.

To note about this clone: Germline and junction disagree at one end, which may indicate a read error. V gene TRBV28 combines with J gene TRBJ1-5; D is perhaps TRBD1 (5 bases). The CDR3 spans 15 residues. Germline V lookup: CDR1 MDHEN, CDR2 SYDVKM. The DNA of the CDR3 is TGTGCCAGCTGTTTAGAAGGGACTCGGAGACAGCCCCAGCATTTT. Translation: CASCLEGTRRQPQHF. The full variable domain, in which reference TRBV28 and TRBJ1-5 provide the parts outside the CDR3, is DVKVTQSSRYLVKRTGEKVFLECVQDMDHENMFWYRQDPGLGLRLIYFSYDVKMKEKGDIPEGYSVSREKKERFSLILESASTNQTSMYLCASCLEGTRRQPQHFGDGTRLSIL.

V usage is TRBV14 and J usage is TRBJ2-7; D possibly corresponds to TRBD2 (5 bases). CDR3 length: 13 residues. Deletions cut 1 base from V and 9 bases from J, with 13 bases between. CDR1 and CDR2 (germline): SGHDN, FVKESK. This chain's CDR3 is CASSQVKAAGQYF. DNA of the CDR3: TGTGCCAGCAGCCAAGTAAAGGCCGCGGGGCAGTACTTC.

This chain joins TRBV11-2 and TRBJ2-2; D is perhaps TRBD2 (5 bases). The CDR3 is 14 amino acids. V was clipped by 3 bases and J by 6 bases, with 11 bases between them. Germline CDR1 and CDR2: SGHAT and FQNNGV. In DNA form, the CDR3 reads TGTGCCAGCAGCTTCCGTCTGGGAGCCGGGGAGCTGTTTTTT. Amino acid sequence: CASSFRLGAGELFF.

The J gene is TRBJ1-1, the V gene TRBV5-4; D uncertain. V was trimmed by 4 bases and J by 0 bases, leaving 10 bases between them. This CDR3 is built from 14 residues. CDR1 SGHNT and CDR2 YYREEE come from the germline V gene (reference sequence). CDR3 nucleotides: TGTGCCAGCAGCCAGGCGGGGTTGAACACTGAAGCTTTCTTT. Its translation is CASSQAGLNTEAFF. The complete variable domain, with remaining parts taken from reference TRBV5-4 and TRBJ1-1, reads ETGVTQSPTHLIKTRGQQVTLRCSSQSGHNTVSWYQQALGQGPQFIFQYYREEENGRGNFPPRFSGLQFPNYSSELNVNALELDDSALYLCASSQAGLNTEAFFGQGTRLTVV.